This TCR beta chain was observed in a study of patients and donors after allogeneic stem cell transplantation. The CDR3 loop spans 13 amino acids. CDR1 and CDR2 (germline): SGHAT, FQNNGV. Trimming took off 5 bases at V and 7 bases at J, with 15 bases between the two ends. TCRdb itself ran the RT-PCR reads through MiXCR, one entry per CDR3 protein. The sample lists 200 to 300 distinct CDR3 sequences; 2% to 2.5% were seen once. Input material: blood, either unsorted or a sorted T cell fraction (not recorded which). The V call is TRBV11-2, the J call TRBJ2-7; D is unresolved. The sequence came from a human donor who was either an allogeneic HSCT recipient or a stem cell or donor lymphocyte infusion donor (not recorded which). It is not recorded whose cells these are; they may come from a transplant donor. CDR3 DNA sequence: TGTGCCAGCAGCCCACCTGCTGGGTATGAGCAGTACTTC. Encoded protein: CASSPPAGYEQYF.